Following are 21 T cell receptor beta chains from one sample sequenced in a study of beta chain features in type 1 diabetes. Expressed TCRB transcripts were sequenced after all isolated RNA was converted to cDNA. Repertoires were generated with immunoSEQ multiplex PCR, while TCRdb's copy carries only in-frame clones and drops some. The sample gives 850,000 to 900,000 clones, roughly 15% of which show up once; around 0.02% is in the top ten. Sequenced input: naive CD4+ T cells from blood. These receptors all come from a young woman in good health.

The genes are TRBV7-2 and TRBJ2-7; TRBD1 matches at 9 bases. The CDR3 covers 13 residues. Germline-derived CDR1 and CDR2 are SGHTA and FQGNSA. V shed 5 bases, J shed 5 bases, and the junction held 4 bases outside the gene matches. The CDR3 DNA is TGTGCCAGCAGCCTATACAGGGGGCACGAGCAGTACTTC. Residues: CASSLYRGHEQYF.

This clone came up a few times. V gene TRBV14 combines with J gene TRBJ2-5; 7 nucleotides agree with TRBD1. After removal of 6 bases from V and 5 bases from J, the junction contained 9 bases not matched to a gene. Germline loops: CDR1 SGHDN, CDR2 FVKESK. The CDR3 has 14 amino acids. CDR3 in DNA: TGTGCCAGCAGTCCAGACAGGGTTAGGGAGACCCAGTACTTC. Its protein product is CASSPDRVRETQYF.

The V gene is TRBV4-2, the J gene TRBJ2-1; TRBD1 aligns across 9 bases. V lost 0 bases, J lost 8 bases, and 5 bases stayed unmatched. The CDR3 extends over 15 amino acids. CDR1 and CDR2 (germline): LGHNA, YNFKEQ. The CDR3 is CASSQDRRQGDEQFF. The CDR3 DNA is TGTGCCAGCAGCCAAGACCGGCGACAGGGGGATGAGCAGTTCTTC.

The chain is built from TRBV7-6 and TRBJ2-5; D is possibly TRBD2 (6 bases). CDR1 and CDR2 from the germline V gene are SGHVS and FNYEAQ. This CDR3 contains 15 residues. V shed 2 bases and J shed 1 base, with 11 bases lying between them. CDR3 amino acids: CASSLRGTAQETQYF. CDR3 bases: TGTGCCAGCAGCTTACGCGGGACCGCCCAAGAGACCCAGTACTTC.

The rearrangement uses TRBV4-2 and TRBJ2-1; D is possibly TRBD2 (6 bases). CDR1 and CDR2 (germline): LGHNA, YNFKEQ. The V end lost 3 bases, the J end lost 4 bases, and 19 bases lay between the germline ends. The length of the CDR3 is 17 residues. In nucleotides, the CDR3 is TGTGCCAGCAGCCAGGCGAGCGGAACACGGGGGTACAATGAGCAGTTCTTC. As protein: CASSQASGTRGYNEQFF.

DNA for the CDR3: TGTGCCAGCAGCTTATTAGGCGGATATGAAGCTTTCTTT. Its translation: CASSLLGGYEAFF. The chain is built from TRBV7-9 and TRBJ1-1; D is undetermined. Trimming took 2 bases from V and 7 from J, leaving 11 bases between them. Per the germline V gene, CDR1 is SEHNR and CDR2 is FQNEAQ (reference sequence). This CDR3 contains 13 residues.

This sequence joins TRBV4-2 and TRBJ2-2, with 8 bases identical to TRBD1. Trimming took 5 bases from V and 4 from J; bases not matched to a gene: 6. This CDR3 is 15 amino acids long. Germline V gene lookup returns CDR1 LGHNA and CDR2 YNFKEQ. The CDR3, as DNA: TGTGCCAGCAGCGGGGGGCAGGGGGCCACCGGGGAGCTGTTTTTT. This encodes CASSGGQGATGELFF.

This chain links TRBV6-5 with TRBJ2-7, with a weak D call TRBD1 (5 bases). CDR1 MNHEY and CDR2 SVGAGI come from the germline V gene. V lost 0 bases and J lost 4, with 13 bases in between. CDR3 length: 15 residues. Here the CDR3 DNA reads TGTGCCAGCAGTTACTCATCGGCAGGGTTGTACGAGCAGTACTTC. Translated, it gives CASSYSSAGLYEQYF.

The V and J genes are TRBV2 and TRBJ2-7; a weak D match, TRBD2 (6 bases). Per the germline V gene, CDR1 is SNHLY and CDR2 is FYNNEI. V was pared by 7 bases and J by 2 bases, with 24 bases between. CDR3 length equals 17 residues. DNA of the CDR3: TGTGCCAGCACCGACGGAGGGTCGGACCCCACAGCCTACGAGCAGTACTTC. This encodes CASTDGGSDPTAYEQYF.

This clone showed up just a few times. The DNA for the CDR3 is TGTGCCACGCAGAGGGGACAGGTCGATCAGCCCCAGCATTTT. Translating gives CATQRGQVDQPQHF. This chain joins TRBV10-3 and TRBJ1-5; 8 positions match TRBD1. This CDR3 spans 14 amino acids. V lost 10 bases and J lost 5; bases outside the gene matches: 10. Germline values: CDR1 ENHRY, CDR2 SYGVKD.

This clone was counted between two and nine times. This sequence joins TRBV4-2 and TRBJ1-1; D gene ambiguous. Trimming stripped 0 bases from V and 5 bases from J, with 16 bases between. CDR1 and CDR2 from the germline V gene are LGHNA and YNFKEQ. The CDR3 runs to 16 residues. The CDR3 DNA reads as TGTGCCAGCAGCCAAGAGATGGGCCGAGGCGGGACTGAAGCTTTCTTT. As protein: CASSQEMGRGGTEAFF.

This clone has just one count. The DNA of the CDR3 is TGTGCCAGCAGTTCAAGCGGGAGAGTTGAGCAGTTCTTC. Residues: CASSSSGRVEQFF. The V gene is TRBV7-9, the J gene TRBJ2-1; 8 nucleotides agree with TRBD2. The germline V gene has CDR1 SEHNR and CDR2 FQNEAQ (reference sequence). There are 13 residues in the CDR3. The V segment lost 6 bases and the J segment 9 bases; nucleotides outside the gene matches: 7.

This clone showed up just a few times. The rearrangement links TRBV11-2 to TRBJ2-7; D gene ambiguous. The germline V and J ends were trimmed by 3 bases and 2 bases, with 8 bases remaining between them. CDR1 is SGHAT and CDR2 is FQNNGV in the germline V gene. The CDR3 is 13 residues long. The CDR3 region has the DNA TGTGCCAGCAGCTTCTGGCGAACCTACGAGCAGTACTTC. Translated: CASSFWRTYEQYF.

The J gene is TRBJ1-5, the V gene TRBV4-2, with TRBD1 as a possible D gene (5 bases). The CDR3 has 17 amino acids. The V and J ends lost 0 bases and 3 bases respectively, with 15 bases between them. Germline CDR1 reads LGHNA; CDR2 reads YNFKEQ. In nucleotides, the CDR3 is TGTGCCAGCAGCCAAGACTTGGGCAGGGCGGTCAATCAGCCCCAGCATTTT. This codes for CASSQDLGRAVNQPQHF.

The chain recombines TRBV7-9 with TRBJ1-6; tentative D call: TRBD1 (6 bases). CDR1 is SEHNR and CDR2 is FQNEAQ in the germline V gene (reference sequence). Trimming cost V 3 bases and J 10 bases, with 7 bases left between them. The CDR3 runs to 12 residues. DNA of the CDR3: TGTGCCAGCAGCTTGACAGGATCACCCCTCCACTTT. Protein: CASSLTGSPLHF.

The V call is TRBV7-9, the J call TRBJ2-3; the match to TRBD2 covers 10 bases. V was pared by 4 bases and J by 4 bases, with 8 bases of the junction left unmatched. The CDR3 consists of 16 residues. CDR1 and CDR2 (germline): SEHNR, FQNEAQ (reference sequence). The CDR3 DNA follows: TGTGCCAGCAGCTCCCGAGCGGGAGGGCCTCCAGATACGCAGTATTTT. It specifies CASSSRAGGPPDTQYF.

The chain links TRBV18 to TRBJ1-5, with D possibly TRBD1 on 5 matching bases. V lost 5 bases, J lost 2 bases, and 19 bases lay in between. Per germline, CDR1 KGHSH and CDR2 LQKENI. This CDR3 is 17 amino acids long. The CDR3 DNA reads TGTGCCAGCTCAAGAGAAACGGGGACCGTTGGCAATCAGCCCCAGCATTTT. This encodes CASSRETGTVGNQPQHF. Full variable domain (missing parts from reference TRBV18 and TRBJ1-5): NAGVMQNPRHLVRRRGQEARLRCSPMKGHSHVYWYRQLPEEGLKFMVYLQKENIIDESGMPKERFSAEFPKEGPSILRIQQVVRGDSAAYFCASSRETGTVGNQPQHFGDGTRLSIL.

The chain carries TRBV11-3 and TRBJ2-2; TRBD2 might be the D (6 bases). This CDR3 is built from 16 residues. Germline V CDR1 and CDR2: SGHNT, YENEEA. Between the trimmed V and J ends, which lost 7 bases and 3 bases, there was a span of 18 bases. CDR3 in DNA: TGTGCCAGCAAACAAGGCTGGGGGGAAGACACCGGGGAGCTGTTTTTT. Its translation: CASKQGWGEDTGELFF.

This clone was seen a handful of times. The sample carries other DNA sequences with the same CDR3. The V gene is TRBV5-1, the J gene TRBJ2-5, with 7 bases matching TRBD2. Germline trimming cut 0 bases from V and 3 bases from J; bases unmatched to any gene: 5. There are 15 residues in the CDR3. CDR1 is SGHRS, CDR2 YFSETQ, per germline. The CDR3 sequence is CASSLVGLAEETQYF. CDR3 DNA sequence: TGCGCCAGCAGCTTGGTAGGTCTAGCGGAAGAGACCCAGTACTTC.

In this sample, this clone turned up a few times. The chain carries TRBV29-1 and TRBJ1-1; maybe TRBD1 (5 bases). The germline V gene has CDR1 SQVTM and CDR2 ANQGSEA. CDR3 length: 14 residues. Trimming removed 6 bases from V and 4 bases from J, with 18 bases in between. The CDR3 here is CSVHRGGIGTEAFF. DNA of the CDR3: TGCAGCGTGCACCGCGGGGGTATCGGCACTGAAGCTTTCTTT.

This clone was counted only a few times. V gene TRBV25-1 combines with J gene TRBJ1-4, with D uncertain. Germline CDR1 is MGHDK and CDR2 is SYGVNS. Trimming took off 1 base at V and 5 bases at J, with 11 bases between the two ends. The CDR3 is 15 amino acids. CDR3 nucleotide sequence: TGTGCCAGCAGTGAATTAGTGCTACGGAATGAAAAACTGTTTTTT. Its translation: CASSELVLRNEKLFF.